Following are 28 T cell receptor beta chains from one sample sequenced in a study of blood T cell repertoires in COVID-19. Sequencing was performed with immunoSEQ multiplex PCR; in TCRdb, only in-frame clones are kept and a portion is missing. The table shows some 180,000 clones, with around 86% occurring only once. Sequenced material: PBMCs or T cells enriched from blood (not recorded which). Source of these receptors: a woman in her forties in a cohort exposed to, infected with or recovered from COVID-19 (not recorded which).

The J gene is TRBJ2-1, the V gene TRBV9; the match to TRBD2 covers 12 bases. This CDR3 spans 16 amino acids. CDR1 SGDLS and CDR2 YYNGEE come from the germline V gene. Losses at the gene ends were 4 bases for V and 5 bases for J; bases not matched to a gene: 7. DNA for the CDR3: TGTGCCAGCAGCCTTACTAGCGGGGGGTATAACAATGAGCAGTTCTTC. Its translation: CASSLTSGGYNNEQFF.

The chain combines TRBV7-2 with TRBJ2-3, with 7 bases matching TRBD1. Trimming removed 5 bases from V and 6 bases from J; junction bases left unmatched: 11. Germline-derived CDR1 and CDR2 are SGHTA and FQGNSA. This CDR3 comprises 15 residues. The CDR3 bases are TGTGCCAGCAGCCCAGACAGGGAAAGGGGGGATACGCAGTATTTT. Its protein is CASSPDRERGDTQYF.

V gene TRBV11-2 combines with J gene TRBJ2-7; a possible D gene is TRBD2 (6 bases). V shed 1 base and J shed 5 bases, with 15 bases lying between them. The V gene's germline CDR1 is SGHAT and CDR2 FQNNGV. The CDR3 loop spans 15 amino acids. Here the CDR3 reads CASSLVSGAGNEQYF. Here the CDR3 DNA reads TGTGCCAGCAGCTTAGTTTCCGGGGCGGGAAACGAGCAGTACTTC.

The chain uses TRBV7-9 and TRBJ2-2, with TRBD2 identical over 10 bases. Trimming took 3 bases from V and 8 from J; bases not matched to a gene: 12. Germline V gene sequence: CDR1 SEHNR, CDR2 FQNEAQ (reference sequence). This CDR3 is 17 amino acids long. CDR3: CASSFLAGETQWGELFF. The CDR3 DNA is TGTGCCAGCAGCTTCCTAGCGGGGGAGACCCAGTGGGGGGAGCTGTTTTTT.

The chain employs TRBV5-5 and TRBJ1-6; D might be TRBD1 (6 bases). The CDR3 sequence is 14 residues long. Between the trimmed V and J ends, which lost 2 bases and 5 bases, there was a span of 8 bases. Germline V CDR1 and CDR2: SGHKS, YYEKEE (reference sequence). This chain's CDR3 is CASSFGTNNSPLHF. CDR3 sequence (DNA): TGTGCCAGCAGCTTCGGGACAAATAATTCACCCCTCCACTTT.

This chain connects TRBV27 to TRBJ2-2, with D possibly matching TRBD2 (6 bases). Trimming shortened V by 7 bases and J by 3 bases, and 24 bases separated the two germline ends. The CDR3 length is 18 residues. In germline, CDR1 is MNHEY, CDR2 SMNVEV (reference sequence). Written as DNA, the CDR3 is TGTGCCAGCACCGAGCAGGCGGGGCGGACAAGATACACCGGGGAGCTGTTTTTT. Translation: CASTEQAGRTRYTGELFF.

This chain uses TRBV4-1 with TRBJ1-4; D is uncertain. The CDR3 is 16 amino acids. The V gene's germline CDR1 is MGHRA and CDR2 YSYEKL. The germline V and J ends were trimmed by 0 bases and 8 bases, with 16 bases remaining between them. The CDR3 region has the DNA TGCGCCAGCAGCCAAGATCGGCAGCGGACGAGGGAAAAACTGTTTTTT. Translated, it gives CASSQDRQRTREKLFF.

This clone was seen more than once but under ten times. V is TRBV6-5 and J is TRBJ2-3, with no clear D. The CDR3 is 12 residues long. Germline values: CDR1 MNHEY, CDR2 SVGAGI. The ends were cut back, 6 bases at V and 6 bases at J, with 10 bases in the middle. DNA of the CDR3: TGTGCCAGCAGCACCGGGTTCGATACGCAGTATTTT. This encodes CASSTGFDTQYF.

This clone was observed a single time. This chain uses TRBV27 with TRBJ1-1; unclear D gene. The CDR3 contains 12 residues. Germline V gene sequence: CDR1 MNHEY, CDR2 SMNVEV (reference sequence). Trimming pared 2 bases from V and 5 bases from J, leaving 6 bases between. CDR3 sequence (DNA): TGTGCCAGCAGTTTACGTGTTACTGAAGCTTTCTTT. Its translation: CASSLRVTEAFF.

J is TRBJ2-2 and V is TRBV11-2, with 9 bases lining up with TRBD1. CDR3 length: 15 residues. With V trimmed by 1 base and J by 3 bases, 0 bases remained unmatched. Germline V lookup: CDR1 SGHAT, CDR2 FQNNGV. Here the CDR3 reads CASSLGTGDTGELFF. CDR3 DNA sequence: TGTGCCAGCAGCTTAGGGACAGGGGACACCGGGGAGCTGTTTTTT. The complete variable domain, with remaining parts taken from reference TRBV11-2 and TRBJ2-2, reads EAGVAQSPRYKIIEKRQSVAFWCNPISGHATLYWYQQILGQGPKLLIQFQNNGVVDDSQLPKDRFSAERLKGVDSTLKIQPAKLEDSAVYLCASSLGTGDTGELFFGEGSRLTVL.

This clone has just a few counts. The V call is TRBV7-6, the J call TRBJ2-7; possibly TRBD2 for D (5 bases). This CDR3 has 11 amino acids. V lost 3 bases, J lost 7 bases, and 7 bases lay in between. From germline, CDR1 is SGHVS and CDR2 FNYEAQ. CDR3 residues: CASSLGEEQYF. The CDR3 DNA is TGTGCCAGCAGCTTGGGAGAGGAGCAGTACTTC.

The chain employs TRBV3-1 (or the pseudogene TRBV3-2) and TRBJ1-1, with D possibly TRBD1 on 6 matching bases. V lost 1 base and J 5 bases, leaving 14 bases between the germline ends. Germline CDR1 reads LGHDT; CDR2 reads YNNKEL (reference sequence). The CDR3 sequence is 15 residues long. Here the CDR3 reads CASSQARAGATEAFF. CDR3 nucleotides: TGTGCCAGCAGCCAAGCGAGGGCAGGGGCGACTGAAGCTTTCTTT.

The rearrangement joins TRBV9 to TRBJ2-2; TRBD2 matches 9 bases. CDR1 is SGDLS, CDR2 YYNGEE, per germline. J lost 0 bases, V lost 2 bases, and 5 bases had no gene match. This CDR3 comprises 17 residues. This chain's CDR3 is CASSVPLAGANTGELFF. The DNA of the CDR3 is TGTGCCAGCAGCGTCCCCTTAGCGGGAGCGAACACCGGGGAGCTGTTTTTT.

V is TRBV12-3 or TRBV12-4 and J is TRBJ2-1; TRBD2 is a possible D gene (6 bases). Trimming stripped 8 bases from V and 0 bases from J, with 8 bases between. The CDR3 is 13 amino acids. The CDR3: CASGGYSYNEQFF. The CDR3 DNA sequence: TGTGCCAGCGGGGGGTACTCCTACAATGAGCAGTTCTTC.

This chain joins TRBV6-5 and TRBJ2-1; weak D call: TRBD2 (5 bases). Looked up from germline, CDR1 is MNHEY and CDR2 is SVGAGI. CDR3 length: 14 amino acids. V lost 6 bases, J lost 9 bases, and 18 bases lay in between. The CDR3 coding sequence is TGTGCCAGCAGCCCAGATAGCGTAAGAGGTGAGCAGTTCTTC. Its translation: CASSPDSVRGEQFF.

The genes are TRBV28 and TRBJ2-1, with D hard to call. V was clipped by 5 bases and J by 7 bases, with 6 bases between them. This CDR3 region has 11 residues. Germline V lookup: CDR1 MDHEN, CDR2 SYDVKM. CDR3 protein: CASSAPNEQFF. In nucleotides, the CDR3 is TGTGCCAGCAGTGCGCCTAATGAGCAGTTCTTC.

The chain combines TRBV6-5 with TRBJ1-1; 10 bases line up with TRBD1. From germline, CDR1 is MNHEY and CDR2 SVGAGI. V was pared by 6 bases and J by 10 bases, with 5 bases of the junction left unmatched. The CDR3 sequence is 12 residues long. The CDR3 reads CASRGTGALAFF. The CDR3 coding sequence is TGTGCCAGCAGGGGGACAGGGGCGCTAGCTTTCTTT.

The V and J genes are TRBV7-9 and TRBJ1-2; weak D call: TRBD1 (5 bases). CDR1 is SEHNR, CDR2 FQNEAQ, per germline (reference sequence). The CDR3 is 14 residues long. Trimming cost V 5 bases and J 0 bases, with 10 bases left between them. CDR3 in DNA: TGTGCCAGCAGCGAAAAGACAGCTAACTATGGCTACACCTTC. This encodes CASSEKTANYGYTF.

The chain joins TRBV7-9 to TRBJ2-7, with 10 bases lining up with TRBD1. The CDR3 is 15 amino acids. V was pared by 5 bases and J by 6 bases, with 10 bases of the junction left unmatched. Per the germline V gene, CDR1 is SEHNR and CDR2 is FQNEAQ (reference sequence). The CDR3 protein is CASSQPGQGRIEQYF. In DNA, the CDR3 is TGTGCCAGCAGCCAACCGGGACAGGGGCGTATCGAGCAGTACTTC. The variable domain in full, with the rest retrieved from reference TRBV7-9 and TRBJ2-7, is DTGVSQNPRHKITKRGQNVTFRCDPISEHNRLYWYRQTLGQGPEFLTYFQNEAQLEKSRLLSDRFSAERPKGSFSTLEIQRTEQGDSAMYLCASSQPGQGRIEQYFGPGTRLTVT.

The rearrangement links TRBV5-6 to TRBJ1-4; TRBD1 agrees at 7 bases. The CDR3 runs to 14 residues. Germline V lookup: CDR1 SGHDT, CDR2 YYEEEE. Trimming cost V 6 bases and J 3 bases; bases outside gene matches: 5. Written as DNA, the CDR3 is TGTGCCAGCACTGACAGGGTGGCTAATGAAAAACTGTTTTTT. It is translated as CASTDRVANEKLFF.

The V gene is TRBV19, the J gene TRBJ2-5, with D possibly matching TRBD2 (7 bases). Germline V gene lookup returns CDR1 LNHDA and CDR2 SQIVND (reference sequence). The CDR3 has 15 amino acids. V lost 3 bases and J lost 4, with 15 bases in between. The DNA for the CDR3 is TGTGCCAGTAGTATGAATGGGGGAGGGGGAGAGACCCAGTACTTC. Residues: CASSMNGGGGETQYF.

The chain carries TRBV7-2 and TRBJ1-2; a possible D gene is TRBD1 (6 bases). CDR1 SGHTA and CDR2 FQGNSA come from the germline V gene. V shed 4 bases and J shed 6 bases, with 12 bases lying between them. This CDR3 region has 13 residues. CDR3 region: CASSSGQGHGYTF. CDR3 DNA: TGTGCCAGCAGCTCCGGGCAGGGGCATGGCTACACCTTC.

This clone was detected once. The rearrangement uses TRBV6-5 and TRBJ2-3; TRBD2 might be the D (6 bases). The V gene's germline CDR1 is MNHEY and CDR2 SVGAGI. Trimming shortened V by 6 bases and J by 2 bases, and 15 bases separated the two germline ends. This CDR3 spans 15 amino acids. This CDR3 is CASRPPGLNTDTQYF. Written as DNA, the CDR3 is TGTGCCAGCAGACCCCCGGGACTTAACACAGATACGCAGTATTTT.

This clone was seen just once. The genes are TRBV3-1 (or the pseudogene TRBV3-2) and TRBJ1-6; D call uncertain. This CDR3 comprises 18 residues. Germline lookup yields CDR1 LGHDT and CDR2 YNNKEL (reference sequence). Trimming left V 0 bases short and J 2 bases short, with 14 bases between. The CDR3 reads CASSQDPGFFPYNSPLHF. CDR3 nucleotides: TGTGCCAGCAGCCAAGACCCAGGCTTTTTTCCCTATAATTCACCCCTCCACTTT.

The V and J genes are TRBV6-5 and TRBJ2-5, with TRBD1 matching 7 bases. The CDR3 has 14 amino acids. Germline trimming cut 8 bases from V and 0 bases from J; bases unmatched to any gene: 6. Germline V CDR1 and CDR2: MNHEY, SVGAGI. CDR3: CASRRGTDQETQYF. CDR3 DNA sequence: TGTGCCAGCCGACGAGGGACAGACCAAGAGACCCAGTACTTC.

CDR3: CASSILAGNQPQHF. The CDR3 DNA reads TGTGCCAGTAGTATTTTGGCAGGAAATCAGCCCCAGCATTTT. This chain links TRBV19 with TRBJ1-5, with D hard to call. Trimming cost V 3 bases and J 4 bases, with 10 bases left between them. CDR1 LNHDA and CDR2 SQIVND come from the germline V gene (reference sequence). This CDR3 region has 14 residues.

The genes are TRBV28 and TRBJ2-7; a possible D gene is TRBD1 (6 bases). This CDR3 comprises 13 residues. The V gene lost 2 bases and the J gene lost 11 bases, with 16 bases spanning the gap. Germline V gene lookup returns CDR1 MDHEN and CDR2 SYDVKM. The CDR3 is CASSLRDRTTKYF. CDR3 DNA sequence: TGTGCCAGCAGTTTACGCGACAGGACGACAAAGTACTTC.

The rearrangement uses TRBV7-9 and TRBJ2-1; the match to TRBD2 covers 14 bases. The CDR3 is 15 amino acids. Trimming cost V 5 bases and J 8 bases; bases outside gene matches: 5. Looked up from germline, CDR1 is SEHNR and CDR2 is FQNEAQ (reference sequence). CDR3 in amino acids: CASSRLAGGLDEQFF. In nucleotides, the CDR3 is TGTGCCAGCAGCCGACTAGCGGGGGGGCTGGATGAGCAGTTCTTC.